These 16 T cell receptor beta chains share one sample of origin, sequenced in a study of T cells after yellow fever vaccination. TCRdb re-called the 5' RACE reads with MiXCR, one entry per CDR3 protein. Of 95,000 to 150,000 distinct CDR3 sequences in the sample, roughly 6.7% were seen once. This sample comprised CD4+ T cells sorted from PBMCs, obtained 10 to 11 days after the first yellow fever vaccination. Source of these receptors: a man aged 18 to 30 who received the YFV17D yellow fever vaccine.

This clonotype was seen ten or more times. The chain couples TRBV6-1 to TRBJ2-7; D uncertain. The V gene's germline CDR1 is MNHNS and CDR2 SASEGT. Trimming pared 5 bases from V and 4 bases from J, leaving 9 bases between. This CDR3 has 12 residues. In nucleotides, the CDR3 is TGTGCCAGCAGTAGCGACGGATACGAGCAGTACGTC. Translating it yields CASSSDGYEQYV.

This clonotype has a count of ten or more. This chain joins TRBV6-1 and TRBJ2-1, with a tentative D call TRBD2 (5 bases). CDR1 is MNHNS and CDR2 is SASEGT in the germline V gene. This CDR3 is built from 16 residues. Trimming removed 8 bases from V and 0 bases from J, with 17 bases in between. This CDR3 is CASGHRSGSSYNEQFF. For the CDR3, the DNA is TGTGCCAGCGGCCATAGGTCTGGGAGCTCCTACAATGAGCAGTTCTTC.

This clonotype has at least ten counts. J is TRBJ1-3 and V is TRBV20-1; tentatively, D is TRBD1 (5 bases). CDR3 length: 13 amino acids. V lost 2 bases and J 0 bases, leaving 5 bases between the germline ends. Germline loops: CDR1 DFQATT, CDR2 SNEGSKA (reference sequence). CDR3 sequence: CSARQGSGNTIYF. In DNA form, the CDR3 reads TGCAGTGCTAGACAGGGCTCTGGAAACACCATATATTTT.

This clonotype was counted at least ten times. V gene TRBV18 combines with J gene TRBJ2-7, with D perhaps assigned TRBD1 or TRBD2 (5 bases each). Germline V CDR1 and CDR2: KGHSH, LQKENI. The CDR3 length is 16 residues. V lost 5 bases and J lost 0, with 17 bases in between. The CDR3 region is CASSTQPTGASYEQYF. CDR3 DNA: TGTGCCAGCTCAACTCAACCAACCGGGGCCTCCTACGAGCAGTACTTC.

This clonotype was counted ten times or more. The chain carries TRBV20-1 and TRBJ2-3, with 8 bases aligning to TRBD1. Germline values: CDR1 DFQATT, CDR2 SNEGSKA (reference sequence). The CDR3 is 14 residues long. The V gene end was trimmed by 3 bases and the J gene end by 0 bases; junction bases not matched to a gene: 2. CDR3 DNA sequence: TGCAGTGCTAGGAGGACAGGGAGCACAGATACGCAGTATTTT. This translates into CSARRTGSTDTQYF.

This clonotype was seen at least ten times. This rearrangement joins TRBV12-3 or TRBV12-4 to TRBJ2-7, with 8 bases fitting TRBD1. This CDR3 has 15 amino acids. V was clipped by 7 bases and J by 1 base; unmatched bases: 9. The CDR3 reads CASTAGRGLSYEQYF. Written as DNA, the CDR3 is TGTGCCAGCACCGCGGGCAGGGGGCTATCCTACGAGCAGTACTTC.

A few counts support this clonotype. This chain links TRBV20-1 with TRBJ2-7; maybe TRBD1 (6 bases). Trimming removed 5 bases from V and 0 bases from J, with 17 bases in between. Germline V gene sequence: CDR1 DFQATT, CDR2 SNEGSKA (reference sequence). The CDR3 sequence is 15 residues long. The CDR3 nucleotides are TGCAGTGCTGGTCCTCCAGGGGCCTTCTCCTACGAGCAGTACTTC. Encoded protein: CSAGPPGAFSYEQYF.

This clonotype showed up many times. This chain connects TRBV2 to TRBJ1-1; D is perhaps TRBD1 (5 bases). This CDR3 is 11 amino acids long. With 6 bases removed from V and 8 bases from J, the gap between germline ends came to 10 bases. Germline values: CDR1 SNHLY, CDR2 FYNNEI. The CDR3 DNA follows: TGTGCCAGCAGCCTCGACAGAGAAGCTTTCTTT. Its translation: CASSLDREAFF.

This clonotype was recorded many times. This rearrangement joins TRBV20-1 to TRBJ2-3; D possibly corresponds to TRBD2 (5 bases). Trimming left V 6 bases short and J 5 bases short, with 18 bases between. From germline, CDR1 is DFQATT and CDR2 SNEGSKA (reference sequence). The CDR3 sequence is 14 residues long. The DNA for the CDR3 is TGCAGTGCACCTACTAGTCCCTGGGGAGATACGCAGTATTTT. Its translation is CSAPTSPWGDTQYF.

The chain employs TRBV7-2 and TRBJ1-5; D is unresolved. V was cut by 5 bases and J by 0 bases, with 11 bases left in between. Germline-derived CDR1 and CDR2 are SGHTA and FQGNSA. This CDR3 region has 15 residues. The DNA for the CDR3 is TGTGCCAGCAGCCCAGATCAGGCTAGCAATCAGCCCCAGCATTTT. Translation gives CASSPDQASNQPQHF.

This clonotype occurred many times. CDR3 residues: CASSSSLGSGAFF. CDR3 coding DNA: TGTGCCAGCAGTTCCAGTTTGGGGTCGGGCGCTTTCTTT. The chain is built from TRBV6-6 and TRBJ1-1; D gene ambiguous. Trimming removed 4 bases from V and 11 bases from J, with 17 bases in between. Germline V gene data show CDR1 as MNHNY and CDR2 as SVGAGI (reference sequence). The CDR3 is 13 amino acids.

This clonotype has ten or more counts. The gene calls are TRBV7-9 and TRBJ2-3; D unresolved. V was cut by 5 bases and J by 2 bases, with 8 bases left in between. Per the germline V gene, CDR1 is SEHNR and CDR2 is FQNEAQ (reference sequence). This CDR3 has 13 residues. The chain's CDR3 is CASSQDPTDTQYF. DNA of the CDR3: TGTGCCAGCAGCCAGGACCCCACAGATACGCAGTATTTT.

This clonotype has at least ten counts. The chain couples TRBV28 to TRBJ2-5, with D possibly called TRBD1 or TRBD2 (6 bases each). Trimming removed 6 bases from V and 4 bases from J, with 21 bases in between. The CDR3 consists of 16 residues. Germline V lookup: CDR1 MDHEN, CDR2 SYDVKM. The CDR3: CASRRGRGLWGETQYF. CDR3 DNA sequence: TGTGCCAGCAGACGTGGCCGGGGGCTCTGGGGAGAGACCCAGTACTTC.

This clonotype was recorded many times. The V gene is TRBV25-1, the J gene TRBJ2-7; D gene uncertain. This CDR3 contains 12 residues. Germline CDR1 and CDR2: MGHDK and SYGVNS. V lost 10 bases and J lost 4, with 14 bases in between. Here the CDR3 DNA reads TGTGCCACCGGATCCCCTATTTACGAGCAGTACTTC. Amino acids: CATGSPIYEQYF.

With respect to this clonotype: A much larger clone is a single base away; this may be a read error. This chain joins TRBV7-9 and TRBJ1-5; D possibly corresponds to TRBD1 (6 bases). From germline, CDR1 is SEHNR and CDR2 FQNEAQ (reference sequence). This CDR3 is built from 17 residues. V lost 5 bases to trimming and J lost 0 bases, with 17 bases between them. The CDR3, as DNA: TGTGCCAGCAGCCCCCAAGGGGGGGTGGATAGCAATCAGCCCCAGCATTTT. This translates into CASSPQGGVDSNQPQHF.

The chain uses TRBV12-3 or TRBV12-4 and TRBJ1-1; TRBD1 matches 7 bases. This CDR3 region has 14 residues. V lost 3 bases, J lost 10 bases, and 11 bases stayed unmatched. CDR3 in amino acids: CASSFNRGPPGAFF. The CDR3, as DNA: TGTGCCAGCAGTTTTAATAGGGGGCCACCCGGAGCTTTCTTT.